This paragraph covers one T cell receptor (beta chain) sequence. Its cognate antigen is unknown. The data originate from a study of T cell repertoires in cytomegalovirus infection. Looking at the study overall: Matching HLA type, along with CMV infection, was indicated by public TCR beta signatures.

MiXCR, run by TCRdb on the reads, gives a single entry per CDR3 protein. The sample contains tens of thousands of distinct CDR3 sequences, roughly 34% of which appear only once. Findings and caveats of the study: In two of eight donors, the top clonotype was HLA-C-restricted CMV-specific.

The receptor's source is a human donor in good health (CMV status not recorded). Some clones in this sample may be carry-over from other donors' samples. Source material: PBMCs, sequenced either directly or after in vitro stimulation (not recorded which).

CDR3 in DNA: TGTGCCAGCAGTGCGGGACTAGCGGGAGTTGGCGCCGGGGAGCTGTTTTTT. Its translation is CASSAGLAGVGAGELFF. The chain employs TRBV6-6 and TRBJ2-2; the match to TRBD2 covers 14 bases. This CDR3 is 17 amino acids long. The V and J ends lost 5 bases and 6 bases, in that order; junction bases with no gene match: 8. The germline V gene encodes CDR1 MNHNY and CDR2 SVGAGI (reference sequence).